This is a list of T cell receptor beta chains from one sample in a study of cytomegalovirus exposure and HLA in healthy donors. The repertoire was sequenced with immunoSEQ multiplex PCR; TCRdb's copy has only in-frame clones and lacks some. This listing includes about 160,000 clones. Sequencing used PBMCs. The receptor source for this set is a man younger than 40 in good health and CMV-seronegative. Each CDR3 is given with its conserved first and last residue. D genes are given only for firm matches.

d_call: TRBD2; cdr3_length: 14; j_call: TRBJ2-7; v_call: TRBV7-8; cdr3_nt: TGTGCCAGCAGCTTGGGACTAGCGGGCTACGAGCAGTACTTC; cdr3_aa: CASSLGLAGYEQYF
d_call: TRBD1; cdr3_length: 15; j_call: TRBJ1-5; v_call: TRBV19; cdr3_nt: TGTGCCAGTACCCAGGGGGAGTATAGCAATCAGCCCCAGCATTTT; cdr3_aa: CASTQGEYSNQPQHF
d_call: .; cdr3_length: 14; j_call: TRBJ2-7; v_call: TRBV18; cdr3_nt: TGTGCCAGCTCACCGTCCCCCAACGCCTACGAGCAGTACTTC; cdr3_aa: CASSPSPNAYEQYF
d_call: TRBD2; cdr3_length: 17; j_call: TRBJ2-6; v_call: TRBV5-4; cdr3_nt: TGTGCCAGCCGGGCCGGAGGCGGGAGCGTGGGGGCCAACGTCCTGACTTTC; cdr3_aa: CASRAGGGSVGANVLTF
d_call: TRBD1; cdr3_length: 14; j_call: TRBJ1-4; v_call: TRBV5-1; cdr3_nt: TGCGCCAGCAGCCGACAGGGACCTAATGAAAAACTGTTTTTT; cdr3_aa: CASSRQGPNEKLFF
d_call: TRBD2; cdr3_length: 17; j_call: TRBJ2-7; v_call: TRBV4-3; cdr3_nt: TGCGCCAGCAGCCAAGAAAGGTGGGGGACTAGTCTCAACGAGCAGTACTTC; cdr3_aa: CASSQERWGTSLNEQYF
d_call: .; cdr3_length: 13; j_call: TRBJ2-7; v_call: TRBV2; cdr3_nt: TGTGCCAGCAGTGGGGGGGAGCCCTACGAGCAGTACTTC; cdr3_aa: CASSGGEPYEQYF
d_call: .; cdr3_length: 14; j_call: TRBJ2-1; v_call: TRBV7-9; cdr3_nt: TGTGCCAGCAGCTTAGGCGGCGTCTACAATGAGCAGTTCTTC; cdr3_aa: CASSLGGVYNEQFF
d_call: TRBD1; cdr3_length: 17; j_call: TRBJ1-5; v_call: TRBV9; cdr3_nt: TGTGCCAGCAGCTGGGATGATCAGACAGGGAACAATCAGCCCCAGCATTTT; cdr3_aa: CASSWDDQTGNNQPQHF
d_call: .; cdr3_length: 14; j_call: TRBJ1-1; v_call: TRBV5-1; cdr3_nt: TGCGCCAGCAGTTCGGGGGGCACGGACACTGAAGCTTTCTTT; cdr3_aa: CASSSGGTDTEAFF
d_call: .; cdr3_length: 11; j_call: TRBJ1-1; v_call: TRBV11-3; cdr3_nt: TGTGCCAGCCGAGAGAACACTGAAGCTTTCTTT; cdr3_aa: CASRENTEAFF
d_call: .; cdr3_length: 13; j_call: TRBJ2-2; v_call: TRBV14; cdr3_nt: TGTGCCAGCAGCCCAAGCGGCACCGGGGAGCTGTTTTTT; cdr3_aa: CASSPSGTGELFF
d_call: TRBD2; cdr3_length: 18; j_call: TRBJ2-2; v_call: TRBV5-1; cdr3_nt: TGCGCCAGCAGCGCGTCACTCCGGGACTACCGTAACACCGGGGAGCTGTTTTTT; cdr3_aa: CASSASLRDYRNTGELFF
d_call: TRBD2; cdr3_length: 15; j_call: TRBJ2-1; v_call: TRBV28; cdr3_nt: TGTGCCAGCAGTTTAGCGGGAGTTGCATACAATGAGCAGTTCTTC; cdr3_aa: CASSLAGVAYNEQFF
d_call: .; cdr3_length: 15; j_call: TRBJ2-1; v_call: TRBV4-1; cdr3_nt: TGCGCCAGCAGCCAACCTTGGAGGTTGGGCAATGAGCAGTTCTTC; cdr3_aa: CASSQPWRLGNEQFF
d_call: .; cdr3_length: 16; j_call: TRBJ1-4; v_call: TRBV14; cdr3_nt: TGTGCCAGCAGCCAAGCTGCAGGGCTTAGAGATGAAAAACTGTTTTTT; cdr3_aa: CASSQAAGLRDEKLFF
d_call: TRBD2; cdr3_length: 17; j_call: TRBJ2-1; v_call: TRBV5-4; cdr3_nt: TGTGCCAGCAGCTTGGGGATACTAGCGGGAGGGCCGCGGGAGCAGTTCTTC; cdr3_aa: CASSLGILAGGPREQFF
d_call: TRBD2; cdr3_length: 17; j_call: TRBJ2-5; v_call: TRBV18; cdr3_nt: TGTGCCAGCTCACCACTAGCGGGAGGTAGCTATCGAGAGACCCAGTACTTC; cdr3_aa: CASSPLAGGSYRETQYF
d_call: .; cdr3_length: 11; j_call: TRBJ1-1; v_call: TRBV6-1; cdr3_nt: TGTGCCAGCAGTTACGGGGAGCGAGCTTTCTTT; cdr3_aa: CASSYGERAFF
d_call: TRBD1; cdr3_length: 13; j_call: TRBJ2-7; v_call: TRBV6-5; cdr3_nt: TGTGCCAGCAGACTGGGACAGGGACACGAGCAGTACTTC; cdr3_aa: CASRLGQGHEQYF
d_call: TRBD1; cdr3_length: 15; j_call: TRBJ2-7; v_call: TRBV18; cdr3_nt: TGTGCCAGCTCGGGGACAGGGGGCTTTTTGGACGAGCAGTACTTC; cdr3_aa: CASSGTGGFLDEQYF
d_call: .; cdr3_length: 13; j_call: TRBJ1-5; v_call: TRBV30; cdr3_nt: TGTGCCTGGACCCCGAGGGACAATCAGCCCCAGCATTTT; cdr3_aa: CAWTPRDNQPQHF
d_call: .; cdr3_length: 16; j_call: TRBJ1-2; v_call: TRBV9; cdr3_nt: TGTGCCAGCAGCCCACTATCGGGAGTACATGAATATGGCTACACCTTC; cdr3_aa: CASSPLSGVHEYGYTF
d_call: .; cdr3_length: 16; j_call: TRBJ2-2; v_call: TRBV7-9; cdr3_nt: TGTGCCAGCAGTTACCTCAGGGGGGTTAGCACCGGGGAGCTGTTTTTT; cdr3_aa: CASSYLRGVSTGELFF
d_call: .; cdr3_length: 16; j_call: TRBJ1-4; v_call: TRBV11-2; cdr3_nt: TGTGCCAGCAGCCCATATTTACAGGGTGGGCGCGAAAAACTGTTTTTT; cdr3_aa: CASSPYLQGGREKLFF
d_call: TRBD1; cdr3_length: 15; j_call: TRBJ1-2; v_call: TRBV9; cdr3_nt: TGTGCCAGCAGCAGTCGGACAGGGTCGGCCTATGGCTACACCTTC; cdr3_aa: CASSSRTGSAYGYTF
d_call: .; cdr3_length: 16; j_call: TRBJ1-1; v_call: TRBV7-8; cdr3_nt: TGTGCCAGCAGCTTATCAGGTGGCGTTATGAACACTGAAGCTTTCTTT; cdr3_aa: CASSLSGGVMNTEAFF
d_call: TRBD2; cdr3_length: 16; j_call: TRBJ2-2; v_call: TRBV9; cdr3_nt: TGTGCCAGCAGCGTAGGGGGGGGTTTGAACACCGGGGAGCTGTTTTTT; cdr3_aa: CASSVGGGLNTGELFF
d_call: .; cdr3_length: 15; j_call: TRBJ1-3; v_call: TRBV6-1; cdr3_nt: TGTGCCAGCAACATTGGGAGAGGGCTGGGAAACACCATATATTTT; cdr3_aa: CASNIGRGLGNTIYF
d_call: .; cdr3_length: 14; j_call: TRBJ2-7; v_call: TRBV5-1; cdr3_nt: TGCGCCAGCAGCAGAACACAGAGCTCCTACGAGCAGTACTTC; cdr3_aa: CASSRTQSSYEQYF
d_call: .; cdr3_length: 15; j_call: TRBJ2-2; v_call: TRBV4-3; cdr3_nt: TGCGCCAGCAGTAGGGGAGGCACGAACACCGGGGAGCTGTTTTTT; cdr3_aa: CASSRGGTNTGELFF
d_call: .; cdr3_length: 17; j_call: TRBJ1-5; v_call: TRBV27; cdr3_nt: TGTGCCAGCAGTTTGATAGGCAGGGGCTCGGGCAATCAGCCCCAGCATTTT; cdr3_aa: CASSLIGRGSGNQPQHF
d_call: .; cdr3_length: 16; j_call: TRBJ1-5; v_call: TRBV5-5; cdr3_nt: TGTGCCAGCAGCTTGTGGGGGGGCACCGGCAATCAGCCCCAGCATTTT; cdr3_aa: CASSLWGGTGNQPQHF
d_call: TRBD2; cdr3_length: 15; j_call: TRBJ2-1; v_call: TRBV7-6; cdr3_nt: TGTGCCAGCAGCTCCGCTTGGGGGAGGGCGAATGAGCAGTTCTTC; cdr3_aa: CASSSAWGRANEQFF
d_call: .; cdr3_length: 12; j_call: TRBJ2-7; v_call: TRBV10-2; cdr3_nt: TGCGCCAGCAGTGGTGGAGCCCCCGGGCAGTACTTC; cdr3_aa: CASSGGAPGQYF
d_call: TRBD2; cdr3_length: 12; j_call: TRBJ2-7; v_call: TRBV18; cdr3_nt: TGTGCCAGCTCGCAGGGAGGGCCCGAGCAGTACTTC; cdr3_aa: CASSQGGPEQYF
d_call: .; cdr3_length: 12; j_call: TRBJ1-4; v_call: TRBV28; cdr3_nt: TGTGCCAGCGGGCTATTAAATGAAAAACTGTTTTTT; cdr3_aa: CASGLLNEKLFF
d_call: .; cdr3_length: 15; j_call: TRBJ2-1; v_call: TRBV21-1; cdr3_nt: TGTGCCAGCAGCCCGGAAGGGACACCCTACAATGAGCAGTTCTTC; cdr3_aa: CASSPEGTPYNEQFF
d_call: TRBD2; cdr3_length: 17; j_call: TRBJ2-3; v_call: TRBV9; cdr3_nt: TGTGCCAGCAGCGAGACCCCTAGCGGGGTGGGGGTAGATACGCAGTATTTT; cdr3_aa: CASSETPSGVGVDTQYF
d_call: TRBD2; cdr3_length: 15; j_call: TRBJ2-7; v_call: TRBV7-9; cdr3_nt: TGTGCCAGCAGCTTAGCGAGTCTAGCGGGAGGCAAGCAGTACTTC; cdr3_aa: CASSLASLAGGKQYF
d_call: TRBD1; cdr3_length: 15; j_call: TRBJ2-2; v_call: TRBV18; cdr3_nt: TGTGCCAGCTATGGACAGGGCCCGCGGAACGGGGAGCTGTTTTTT; cdr3_aa: CASYGQGPRNGELFF
d_call: .; cdr3_length: 15; j_call: TRBJ2-5; v_call: TRBV6-1; cdr3_nt: TGTGCCAGCAGTGAGGTGGCGGGCTACCAAGAGACCCAGTACTTC; cdr3_aa: CASSEVAGYQETQYF
d_call: .; cdr3_length: 15; j_call: TRBJ2-4; v_call: TRBV28; cdr3_nt: TGTGCCAGCAGTTTACCTTCCGGGAAGATGGTCATTCAGTACTTC; cdr3_aa: CASSLPSGKMVIQYF
d_call: .; cdr3_length: 14; j_call: TRBJ1-2; v_call: TRBV29-1; cdr3_nt: TGCAGCGCTGGGGGGGGGCAGGGGATAGGGGGCTACACCTTC; cdr3_aa: CSAGGGQGIGGYTF
d_call: TRBD2; cdr3_length: 20; j_call: TRBJ2-2; v_call: TRBV5-1; cdr3_nt: TGCGCCAGCAGCCATCTACCGGGACTAGCGGGAAGAGAAAAAACCGGGGAGCTGTTTTTT; cdr3_aa: CASSHLPGLAGREKTGELFF
d_call: .; cdr3_length: 14; j_call: TRBJ2-1; v_call: TRBV6-1; cdr3_nt: TGTGCCAGCAGTGTGGGGGCTGAGGGCAATGAGCAGTTCTTC; cdr3_aa: CASSVGAEGNEQFF
d_call: TRBD1; cdr3_length: 18; j_call: TRBJ1-5; v_call: TRBV7-2; cdr3_nt: TGTGCCAGCAGCCCGAAGGGACAGATCCTTGGAAGCAATCAGCCCCAGCATTTT; cdr3_aa: CASSPKGQILGSNQPQHF
d_call: .; cdr3_length: 13; j_call: TRBJ2-5; v_call: TRBV5-5; cdr3_nt: TGTGCCAGCAGCTTCCAGGCCAGGGAGACCCAGTACTTC; cdr3_aa: CASSFQARETQYF
d_call: TRBD2; cdr3_length: 14; j_call: TRBJ2-1; v_call: TRBV10-1; cdr3_nt: TGCGCCAGCAGGCCTAGCGGGAGCACGAATGAGCAGTTCTTC; cdr3_aa: CASRPSGSTNEQFF
d_call: .; cdr3_length: 15; j_call: TRBJ2-5; v_call: TRBV2; cdr3_nt: TGTGCCAGCAGGCCTCTAGGGGATTCGAAGGAGACCCAGTACTTC; cdr3_aa: CASRPLGDSKETQYF
d_call: TRBD2; cdr3_length: 17; j_call: TRBJ2-3; v_call: TRBV5-1; cdr3_nt: TGCGCCAGCAGCTTGTCGACTAGCGGGAGGTCGGTAGATACGCAGTATTTT; cdr3_aa: CASSLSTSGRSVDTQYF
d_call: .; cdr3_length: 14; j_call: TRBJ1-3; v_call: TRBV7-2; cdr3_nt: TGTGCCAGCAGCCTCGGGTACTCTGGAAACACCATATATTTT; cdr3_aa: CASSLGYSGNTIYF
d_call: TRBD1; cdr3_length: 14; j_call: TRBJ2-3; v_call: TRBV5-4; cdr3_nt: TGTGCCAGCAGCTTAAAGGGGGCCCCAGATACGCAGTATTTT; cdr3_aa: CASSLKGAPDTQYF
d_call: TRBD1; cdr3_length: 14; j_call: TRBJ2-7; v_call: TRBV6-5; cdr3_nt: TGTGCCAGCAGTCAGGACAGGGGGAGACACGAGCAGTACTTC; cdr3_aa: CASSQDRGRHEQYF
d_call: .; cdr3_length: 12; j_call: TRBJ2-7; v_call: TRBV2; cdr3_nt: TGTGCCAGTCATGGGGGGAATCGCGAGCAGTACTTC; cdr3_aa: CASHGGNREQYF